This T cell receptor (beta chain) was sequenced in a study of T cells in Graves' hyperthyroidism and ophthalmopathy. Overall study: Peripheral blood was secured at the point of initial diagnosis, before any treatment.

V lost 7 bases, J lost 0 bases, and 10 bases lay in between. The CDR3 totals 14 residues. Germline CDR1 is MNHEY and CDR2 is SMNVEV (reference sequence). RNA transcripts gave rise to amplified TCR beta CDR3 regions. The HTBI primer set was used in a first-round RT-PCR of the TCR CDR3. One entry per CDR3 protein results from TCRdb running MiXCR on the multiplex PCR reads. Of 450,000 to 600,000 distinct CDR3 sequences in the sample, about 20% were seen once. At least ten counts were recorded for this clonotype. Any patient presenting with uncontrolled infection, other autoimmune disease, pregnancy or lactation was left out.

Source material: blood. The sequence was collected from a middle-aged man with Graves' ophthalmopathy. The genes are TRBV27 and TRBJ2-1; D might be TRBD1 or TRBD2, each matching 5 bases. CDR3 amino acids: CASKSGGSYNEQFF. Here the CDR3 DNA reads TGTGCCAGCAAAAGTGGGGGCTCCTACAATGAGCAGTTCTTC.